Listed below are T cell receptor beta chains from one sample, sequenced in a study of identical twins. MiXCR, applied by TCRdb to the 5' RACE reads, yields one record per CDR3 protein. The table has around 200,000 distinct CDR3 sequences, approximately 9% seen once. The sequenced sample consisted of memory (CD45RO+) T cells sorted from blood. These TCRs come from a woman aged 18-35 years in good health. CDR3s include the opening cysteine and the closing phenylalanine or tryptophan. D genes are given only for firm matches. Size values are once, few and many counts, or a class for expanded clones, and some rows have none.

CASRMGGVGYGYTF TGTGCCAGCAGAATGGGGGGGGTGGGTTATGGCTACACCTTC TRBJ1-2 . TRBV7-8 few
CASSSLAGGKNIQYF TGTGCCAGCAGTTCCCTGGCTGGTGGCAAAAACATTCAGTACTTC TRBJ2-4 . TRBV28 many
CASTVTQGTYNEQFF TGTGCCAGCACCGTCACACAGGGAACCTACAATGAGCAGTTCTTC TRBJ2-1 . TRBV6-1 .
CASSRPWDTSYEQYF TGTGCCAGCAGCCGGCCCTGGGACACCTCCTACGAGCAGTACTTC TRBJ2-7 . TRBV7-9 many
CASSFSGLHNEQFF TGTGCCAGCAGCTTCTCGGGCCTCCACAATGAGCAGTTCTTC TRBJ2-1 . TRBV5-4 .
CSASRTGGGYTF TGCAGTGCTTCGCGGACAGGGGGTGGCTACACCTTC TRBJ1-2 TRBD1 TRBV20-1 few
CASSQVDGGDTQYF TGCGCCAGCAGCCAAGTCGATGGGGGGGATACGCAGTATTTT TRBJ2-3 . TRBV4-3 few
CSAQTGTGFVNTEAFF TGCAGTGCTCAAACCGGGACAGGATTTGTGAACACTGAAGCTTTCTTT TRBJ1-1 TRBD1 TRBV20-1 few
CASSLSTTSGGKTQYF TGTGCTAGCAGCTTATCTACGACTAGCGGGGGAAAGACCCAGTACTTC TRBJ2-5 TRBD2 TRBV7-7 many
CASSIAGTKSETQYF TGTGCCAGCAGTATCGCCGGGACAAAAAGTGAGACCCAGTACTTC TRBJ2-5 . TRBV7-9 .
CASSESGSWAGEQFF TGCGCCAGCAGTGAGTCGGGGTCCTGGGCGGGTGAGCAGTTCTTC TRBJ2-1 . TRBV10-2 .
CASSRLWTSGLTDTQYF TGTGCCAGCAGTCGACTCTGGACTAGCGGGCTGACAGATACGCAGTATTTT TRBJ2-3 TRBD2 TRBV6-1 few
CASSLYRAEQFF TGTGCCAGCAGTTTGTACAGGGCTGAGCAGTTCTTC TRBJ2-1 . TRBV28 few
CATSRTGVLNAFF TGTGCCACCAGCAGGACGGGGGTTCTAAACGCTTTCTTT TRBJ1-1 . TRBV15 many
CASKPGDGGYTF TGCGCCAGCAAACCGGGAGATGGGGGCTACACCTTC TRBJ1-2 . TRBV5-1 .
CASSWDGGPTGELFF TGTGCCAGCAGTTGGGATGGGGGGCCCACCGGGGAGCTGTTTTTT TRBJ2-2 . TRBV6-5 few
CASSPPGTVHNEQFF TGTGCCAGCAGCCCGCCGGGGACTGTACACAATGAGCAGTTCTTC TRBJ2-1 . TRBV14 .
CASSLVDRHEQYF TGTGCCAGCAGCTTAGTCGACAGACACGAGCAGTACTTC TRBJ2-7 . TRBV7-8 .
CASSLWTGGDQPQHF TGTGCCAGCAGCCTCTGGACAGGGGGAGATCAGCCCCAGCATTTT TRBJ1-5 TRBD1 TRBV5-6 once
CASSSRPGGGGGTDTQYF TGTGCCAGCAGCTCCCGCCCTGGTGGCGGGGGGGGCACAGATACGCAGTATTTT TRBJ2-3 TRBD2 TRBV7-6 few
CASSFAGAPNYGYTF TGTGCCAGCAGCTTTGCGGGGGCACCAAACTATGGCTACACCTTC TRBJ1-2 . TRBV7-9 .
CASRFSGQGFSYEQYF TGTGCCAGCAGATTCTCGGGACAGGGGTTCTCCTACGAGCAGTACTTC TRBJ2-7 TRBD1 TRBV6-5 .
CASSGGLGRGNTIYF TGTGCCAGCAGCGGCGGCCTGGGACGGGGAAACACCATATATTTT TRBJ1-3 . TRBV9 .
CASSLIDRAGAFF TGTGCCAGCAGTTTAATCGACAGGGCTGGGGCTTTCTTT TRBJ1-1 TRBD1 TRBV12-3/TRBV12-4 .
CASSLSVSVYEQYF TGTGCCAGCAGCTTATCGGTTAGCGTTTACGAGCAGTACTTC TRBJ2-7 . TRBV7-9 many
CASSLFGADEQYF TGTGCCAGCAGCTTATTTGGTGCAGACGAGCAGTACTTC TRBJ2-7 . TRBV7-9 many
CASKVRQGRFEQYF TGTGCCAGCAAAGTGAGACAGGGGCGTTTCGAGCAGTACTTC TRBJ2-7 TRBD1 TRBV2 few
CASSFRLAGDEQFF TGTGCCAGCAGCTTTAGGCTAGCCGGCGATGAGCAGTTCTTC TRBJ2-1 . TRBV11-2 many
CASSVEGTAYGYTF TGTGCCAGCAGCGTAGAGGGGACAGCCTATGGCTACACCTTC TRBJ1-2 TRBD1 TRBV9 few
CASSFGGSHTQYF TGTGCCAGCAGTTTCGGGGGTTCTCATACGCAGTATTTT TRBJ2-3 . TRBV12-3/TRBV12-4 .
CASSAIVDNEQFF TGTGCCAGCAGTGCCATAGTTGACAATGAGCAGTTCTTC TRBJ2-1 . TRBV2 few
CSVSDRGTQETQYF TGCAGCGTGTCCGACAGGGGGACCCAAGAGACCCAGTACTTC TRBJ2-5 TRBD1 TRBV29-1 .
CASSLLVGSINGYTF TGCGCCAGCAGCTTGTTGGTAGGGTCAATAAATGGCTACACCTTC TRBJ1-2 . TRBV5-1 many
CASTPAVDTQYF TGTGCCAGCACCCCCGCGGTGGATACGCAGTATTTT TRBJ2-3 . TRBV7-9 .
CASSNLASSYNEQFF TGTGCCAGCAGCAACCTAGCGAGCTCCTACAATGAGCAGTTCTTC TRBJ2-1 . TRBV28 many
CASSLSGAGELFF TGCGCCAGCAGCTTGTCCGGGGCCGGGGAGCTGTTTTTT TRBJ2-2 . TRBV5-1 many
CASSLHRSNEQYF TGTGCCAGCAGTTTACATAGGTCCAACGAGCAGTACTTC TRBJ2-7 . TRBV12-3/TRBV12-4 .
CASSLSRGGAGVKVQYF TGTGCCAGCAGCTTATCAAGGGGGGGGGCAGGGGTAAAAGTGCAGTATTTT TRBJ2-3 . TRBV7-2 .
CASSFAGSVKVYGYTF TGTGCCAGCAGTTTCGCTGGATCGGTAAAAGTCTATGGCTACACCTTC TRBJ1-2 . TRBV12-3/TRBV12-4 many
CASTRTNPNTGELFF TGTGCCAGCACCAGGACTAACCCGAACACCGGGGAGCTGTTTTTT TRBJ2-2 . TRBV12-3/TRBV12-4 .
CASSLSFGNTIYF TGTGCCAGCAGTCTTTCCTTCGGAAACACCATATATTTT TRBJ1-3 . TRBV12-3/TRBV12-4 many
CSARDGLAGIYEQYF TGCAGTGCTAGAGATGGACTAGCGGGGATCTACGAGCAGTACTTC TRBJ2-7 TRBD2 TRBV20-1 few
CASSLGGAYTF TGTGCCAGCAGTTTAGGGGGTGCATACACCTTC TRBJ1-2 . TRBV12-3/TRBV12-4 few
CSVEGTSDADTQYF TGCAGCGTCGAGGGGACTAGCGACGCAGATACGCAGTATTTT TRBJ2-3 TRBD2 TRBV29-1 many
CASSLRVDPEQYF TGCGCCAGCAGTCTCAGGGTAGACCCCGAGCAGTACTTC TRBJ2-7 . TRBV23-1 .
CASSLYGTSVGQQYF TGTGCCAGCAGCCTATACGGGACTAGCGTCGGTCAGCAGTACTTC TRBJ2-7 TRBD2 TRBV11-2 .
CASSQREYNEQFF TGTGCCAGCAGCCAGAGGGAGTACAATGAGCAGTTCTTC TRBJ2-1 . TRBV7-9 .
CASSYTLGSYNEQFF TGTGCCAGCAGTTACACACTAGGGTCCTACAATGAGCAGTTCTTC TRBJ2-1 . TRBV6-5 few